This paragraph reports one T cell receptor (beta chain). Per the authors' pipeline: Quantification of nucleated cells was approximated via reference gene primer amplification. Method: immunoSEQ multiplex PCR; TCRdb's copy keeps in-frame clones and lacks some. Clonal size and the V and J genes are those of that table, whereas D and trimming came from the DNA. The sample contains about 350,000 clones, 88% of which appear only once. Participant-given clinical history determined each cohort assignment. A COVID-19 case was met by exposed participants within 2 weeks before study entry. The sample is drawn from a study of blood T cell repertoires in COVID-19. Study details: COVID-19 samples, acute and convalescent, were from the United States, Italy and Spain.

The CDR3 is made up of 16 amino acids. Trimming cost V 2 bases and J 7 bases; bases outside gene matches: 13. Germline loops: CDR1 LGHNT, CDR2 FRNRAP. The origin of this receptor is a woman in her 30s who had been exposed to COVID-19. Sequencing was done on a sample of PBMCs or T cells enriched from blood (not recorded which). The chain recombines TRBV12-5 with TRBJ1-2, with 7 bases identical to TRBD1. The CDR3 sequence: CASGLLIDRASGGYTF. The CDR3 DNA follows: TGTGCTAGTGGTTTGCTGATTGACAGGGCAAGCGGTGGCTACACCTTC.